Sequencing of this TCR beta chain was carried out in a study of metastatic and nonmetastatic thyroid tumors. Study at large: Repertoire comparisons spanned blood and tumor or nodule tissue from malignant and benign thyroid patients.

Original processing notes: The distant-metastasis classifier for papillary thyroid cancer was built from CDR3 differences across clinicopathological groups. From the PCR reads, TCRdb re-called clones with MiXCR. TCRdb's processing, not the authors' own work, is the source of the V and J calls. This repertoire shows several thousand clones, 32% found once; its top ten account for around 25%. Losses at the gene ends were 6 bases for V and 4 bases for J; bases not matched to a gene: 8. Germline V CDR1 and CDR2: MNHNS, SASEGT. This CDR3 spans 15 amino acids. Thyroid surgery had not been preceded by any treatment in any patient. Study results and limitations: A significant increase in TCR beta diversity was reportedly seen in malignant thyroid tumors relative to benign nodules, in blood and tumor.

This clone is large. Its antigen is as yet unknown. The V and J genes are TRBV6-1 and TRBJ2-1; 8 positions agree with TRBD1. The material sequenced was adjacent normal tissue. The source is a female donor with papillary thyroid cancer or a benign thyroid nodule (not recorded which). Some clones in this sample may be carry-over from other donors' samples. CDR3 in amino acids: CASRQGVIGYNEQFF. The CDR3 bases are TGTGCCAGCAGACAGGGGGTAATTGGGTACAATGAGCAGTTCTTC.